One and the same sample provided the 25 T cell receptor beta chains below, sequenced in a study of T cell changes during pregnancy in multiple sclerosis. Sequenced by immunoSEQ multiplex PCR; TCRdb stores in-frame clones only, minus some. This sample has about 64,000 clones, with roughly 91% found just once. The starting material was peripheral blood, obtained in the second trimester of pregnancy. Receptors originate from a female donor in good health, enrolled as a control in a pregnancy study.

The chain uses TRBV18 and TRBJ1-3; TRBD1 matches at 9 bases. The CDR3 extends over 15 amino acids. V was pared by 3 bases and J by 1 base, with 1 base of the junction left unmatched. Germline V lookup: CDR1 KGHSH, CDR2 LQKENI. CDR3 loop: CASSPGQGSGNTIYF. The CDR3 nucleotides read TGTGCCAGCTCACCGGGACAGGGATCTGGAAACACCATATATTTT.

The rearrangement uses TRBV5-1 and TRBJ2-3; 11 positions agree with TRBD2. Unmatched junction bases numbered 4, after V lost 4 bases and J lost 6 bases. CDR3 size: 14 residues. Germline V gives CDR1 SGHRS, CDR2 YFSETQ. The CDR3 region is CASSPTSGSDTQYF. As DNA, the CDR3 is TGCGCCAGCAGCCCCACTAGCGGGAGTGATACGCAGTATTTT.

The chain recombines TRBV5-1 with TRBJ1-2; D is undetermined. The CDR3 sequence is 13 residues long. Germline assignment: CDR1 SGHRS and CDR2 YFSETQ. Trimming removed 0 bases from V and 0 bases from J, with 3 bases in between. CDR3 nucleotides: TGCGCCAGCAGCTTGGCAGCTAACTATGGCTACACCTTC. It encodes CASSLAANYGYTF.

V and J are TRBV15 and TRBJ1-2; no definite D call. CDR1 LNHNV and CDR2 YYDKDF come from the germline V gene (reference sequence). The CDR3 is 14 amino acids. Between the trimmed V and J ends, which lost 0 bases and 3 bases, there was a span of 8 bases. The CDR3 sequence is CATSRDRTDYGYTF. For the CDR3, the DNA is TGTGCCACCAGCAGAGATCGTACAGACTATGGCTACACCTTC.

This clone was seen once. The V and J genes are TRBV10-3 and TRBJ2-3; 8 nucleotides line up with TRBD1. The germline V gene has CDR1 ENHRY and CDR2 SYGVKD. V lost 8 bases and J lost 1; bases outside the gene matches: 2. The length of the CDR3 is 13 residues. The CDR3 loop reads CAIDRGGTDTQYF. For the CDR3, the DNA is TGTGCCATCGACAGGGGAGGCACAGATACGCAGTATTTT.

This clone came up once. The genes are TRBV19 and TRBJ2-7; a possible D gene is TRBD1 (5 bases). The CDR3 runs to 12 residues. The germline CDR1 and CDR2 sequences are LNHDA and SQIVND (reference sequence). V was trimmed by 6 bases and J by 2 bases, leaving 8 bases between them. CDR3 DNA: TGTGCCAGTAGCGACAGCCCCTACGAGCAGTACTTC. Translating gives CASSDSPYEQYF.

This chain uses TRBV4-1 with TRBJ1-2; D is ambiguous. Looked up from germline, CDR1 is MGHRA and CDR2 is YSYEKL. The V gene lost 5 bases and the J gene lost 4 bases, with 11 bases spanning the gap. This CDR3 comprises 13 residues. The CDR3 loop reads CASSDGGPYGYTF. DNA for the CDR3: TGCGCCAGCAGCGACGGAGGCCCCTATGGCTACACCTTC.

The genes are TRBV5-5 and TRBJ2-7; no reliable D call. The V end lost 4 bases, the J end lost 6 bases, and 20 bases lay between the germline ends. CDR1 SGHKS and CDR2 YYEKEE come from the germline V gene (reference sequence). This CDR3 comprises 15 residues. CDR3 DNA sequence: TGTGCCAGCAGCCTATCCGGTGCCTTAGCTGCCGAGCAGTACTTC. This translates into CASSLSGALAAEQYF.

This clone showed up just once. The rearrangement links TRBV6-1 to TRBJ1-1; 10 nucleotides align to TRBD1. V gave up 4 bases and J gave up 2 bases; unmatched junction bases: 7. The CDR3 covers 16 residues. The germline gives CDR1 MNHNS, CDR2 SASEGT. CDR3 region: CASSGRDRGLNTEAFF. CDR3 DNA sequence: TGTGCCAGCAGTGGCCGGGACAGGGGACTAAACACTGAAGCTTTCTTT.

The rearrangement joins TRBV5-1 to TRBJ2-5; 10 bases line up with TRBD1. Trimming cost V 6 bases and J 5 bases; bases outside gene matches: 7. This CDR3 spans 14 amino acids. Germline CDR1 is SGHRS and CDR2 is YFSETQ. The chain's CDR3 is CASTYDRGLETQYF. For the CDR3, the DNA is TGCGCCAGCACGTACGACAGGGGGCTGGAGACCCAGTACTTC.

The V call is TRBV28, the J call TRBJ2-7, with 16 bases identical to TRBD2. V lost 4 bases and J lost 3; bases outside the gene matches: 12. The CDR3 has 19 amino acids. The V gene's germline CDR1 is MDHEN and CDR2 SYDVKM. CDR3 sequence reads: CASSSVPGLAGGDLYEQYF. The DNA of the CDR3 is TGTGCCAGCAGTTCGGTCCCGGGACTAGCGGGAGGGGATCTCTACGAGCAGTACTTC.

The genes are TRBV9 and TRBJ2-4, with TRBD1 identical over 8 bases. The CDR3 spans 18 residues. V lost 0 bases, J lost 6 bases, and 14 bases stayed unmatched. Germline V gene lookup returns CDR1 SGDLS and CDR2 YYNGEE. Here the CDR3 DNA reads TGTGCCAGCAGCGTAGGATCTGGGAGCAGGGGGCGGGGAAACATTCAGTACTTC. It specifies CASSVGSGSRGRGNIQYF.

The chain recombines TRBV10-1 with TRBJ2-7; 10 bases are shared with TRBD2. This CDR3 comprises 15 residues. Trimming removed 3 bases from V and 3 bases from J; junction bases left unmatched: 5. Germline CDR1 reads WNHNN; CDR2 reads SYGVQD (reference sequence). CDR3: CASSDPSGGLYEQYF. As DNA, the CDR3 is TGCGCCAGCAGTGACCCTAGCGGGGGCCTCTACGAGCAGTACTTC.

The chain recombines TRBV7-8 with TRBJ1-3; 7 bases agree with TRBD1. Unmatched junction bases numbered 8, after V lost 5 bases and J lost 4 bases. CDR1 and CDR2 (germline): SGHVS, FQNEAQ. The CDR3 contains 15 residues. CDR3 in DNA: TGTGCCAGCAGCCCCCTGGGACAGCCAGGAAACACCATATATTTT. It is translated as CASSPLGQPGNTIYF.

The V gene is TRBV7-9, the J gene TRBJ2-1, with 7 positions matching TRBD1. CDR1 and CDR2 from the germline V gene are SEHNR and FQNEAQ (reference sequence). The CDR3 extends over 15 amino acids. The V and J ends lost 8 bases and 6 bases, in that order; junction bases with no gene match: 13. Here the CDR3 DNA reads TGTGCCAGCGCGGTTTGGCAGGGGGTTGGCAATGAGCAGTTCTTC. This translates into CASAVWQGVGNEQFF.

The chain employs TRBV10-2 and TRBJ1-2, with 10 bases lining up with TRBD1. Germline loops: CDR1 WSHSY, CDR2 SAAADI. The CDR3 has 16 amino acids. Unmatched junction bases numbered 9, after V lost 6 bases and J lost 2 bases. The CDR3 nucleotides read TGCGCCAGCAGGGGGACAGGGGCTAGTCCGAACTATGGCTACACCTTC. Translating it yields CASRGTGASPNYGYTF.

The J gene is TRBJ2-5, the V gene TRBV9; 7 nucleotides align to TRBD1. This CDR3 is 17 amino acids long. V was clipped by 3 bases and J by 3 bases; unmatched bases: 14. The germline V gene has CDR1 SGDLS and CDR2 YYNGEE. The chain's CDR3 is CASSAPRGLRIEETQYF. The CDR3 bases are TGTGCCAGCAGCGCCCCGAGGGGGCTTCGAATTGAAGAGACCCAGTACTTC.

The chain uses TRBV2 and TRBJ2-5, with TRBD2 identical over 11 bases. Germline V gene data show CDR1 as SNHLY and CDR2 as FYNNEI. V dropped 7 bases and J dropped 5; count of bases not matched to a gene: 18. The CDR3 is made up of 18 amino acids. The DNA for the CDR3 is TGTGCCAGCACCAAGACTAGCGGGGCCCAACTCACGTTGGAGACCCAGTACTTC. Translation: CASTKTSGAQLTLETQYF.

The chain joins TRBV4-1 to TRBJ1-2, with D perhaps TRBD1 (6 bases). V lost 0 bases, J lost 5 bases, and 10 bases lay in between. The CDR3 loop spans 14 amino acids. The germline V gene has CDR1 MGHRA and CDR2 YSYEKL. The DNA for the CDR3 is TGCGCCAGCAGCCAAGAGGGGGCAGCTTATGGCTACACCTTC. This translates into CASSQEGAAYGYTF.

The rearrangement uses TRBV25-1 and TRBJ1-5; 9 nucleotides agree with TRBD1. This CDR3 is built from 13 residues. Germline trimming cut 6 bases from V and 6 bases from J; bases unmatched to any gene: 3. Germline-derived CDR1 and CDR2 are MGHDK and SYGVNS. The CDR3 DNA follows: TGTGCCAGCAGCGGACAGGGGATTCAGCCCCAGCATTTT. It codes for CASSGQGIQPQHF.

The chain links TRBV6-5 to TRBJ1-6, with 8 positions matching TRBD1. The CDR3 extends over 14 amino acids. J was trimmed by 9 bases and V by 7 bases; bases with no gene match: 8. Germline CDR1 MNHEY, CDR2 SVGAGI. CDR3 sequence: CASNMGTGRSPLHF. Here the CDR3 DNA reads TGTGCCAGCAACATGGGGACAGGTCGTTCACCCCTCCACTTT.

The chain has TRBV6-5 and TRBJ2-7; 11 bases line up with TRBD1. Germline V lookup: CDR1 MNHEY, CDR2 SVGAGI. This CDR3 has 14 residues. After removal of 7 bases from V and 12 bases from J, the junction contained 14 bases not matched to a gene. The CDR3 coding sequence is TGTGCCAGCAAAAAGCCCGGTGGACAGGGGGCTCTGTACTTC. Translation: CASKKPGGQGALYF.

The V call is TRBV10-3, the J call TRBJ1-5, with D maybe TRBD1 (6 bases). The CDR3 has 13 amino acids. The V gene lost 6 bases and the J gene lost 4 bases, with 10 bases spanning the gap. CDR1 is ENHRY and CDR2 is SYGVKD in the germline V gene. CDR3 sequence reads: CAIRGGENQPQHF. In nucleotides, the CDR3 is TGTGCCATCAGAGGGGGTGAAAATCAGCCCCAGCATTTT.

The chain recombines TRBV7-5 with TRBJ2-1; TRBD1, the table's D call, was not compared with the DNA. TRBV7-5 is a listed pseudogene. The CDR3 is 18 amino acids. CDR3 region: CARSYGQGSQSSYNEQFF. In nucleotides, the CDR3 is TGTGCCAGAAGCTATGGACAGGGAAGTCAAAGCTCCTACAATGAGCAGTTCTTC.

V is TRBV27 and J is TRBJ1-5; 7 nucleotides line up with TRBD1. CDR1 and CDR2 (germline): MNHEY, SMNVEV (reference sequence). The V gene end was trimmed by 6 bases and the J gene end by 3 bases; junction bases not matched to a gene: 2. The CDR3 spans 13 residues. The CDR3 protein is CASRGQNNQPQHF. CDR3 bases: TGTGCCAGCAGGGGACAGAACAATCAGCCCCAGCATTTT.